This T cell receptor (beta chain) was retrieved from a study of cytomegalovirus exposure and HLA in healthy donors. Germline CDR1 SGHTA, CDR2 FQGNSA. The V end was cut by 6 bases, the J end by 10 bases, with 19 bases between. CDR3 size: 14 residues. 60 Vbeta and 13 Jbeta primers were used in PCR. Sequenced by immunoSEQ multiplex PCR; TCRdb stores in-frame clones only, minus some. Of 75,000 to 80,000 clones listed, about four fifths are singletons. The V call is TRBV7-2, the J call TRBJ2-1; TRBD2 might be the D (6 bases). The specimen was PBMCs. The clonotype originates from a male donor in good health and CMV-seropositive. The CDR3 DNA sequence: TGTGCCAGCAGAAAGCGTAGCGGTCTGTGGGAGCAGTTCTTC. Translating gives CASRKRSGLWEQFF.